These 20 T cell receptor beta chains were all obtained from the same sample, sequenced in a study of T cell changes during pregnancy in multiple sclerosis. The assay was immunoSEQ multiplex PCR, and TCRdb's table has in-frame clones only and misses some. This table holds approximately 61,000 clones, approximately 91% found once. Source: peripheral blood, taken in the first trimester of pregnancy. The receptors stem from a female donor with multiple sclerosis, enrolled in a pregnancy study.

Written as DNA, the CDR3 is TGTGCCAGCAAGGGACTAGCGGGAGGAACCCTCACAGATACGCAGTATTTT. Protein sequence: CASKGLAGGTLTDTQYF. The J gene is TRBJ2-3, the V gene TRBV5-4; 15 bases are shared with TRBD2. Germline assignment: CDR1 SGHNT and CDR2 YYREEE (reference sequence). The length of the CDR3 is 17 residues. V was pared by 6 bases and J by 2 bases, with 7 bases of the junction left unmatched. The variable domain in full, with the rest retrieved from reference TRBV5-4 and TRBJ2-3, is ETGVTQSPTHLIKTRGQQVTLRCSSQSGHNTVSWYQQALGQGPQFIFQYYREEENGRGNFPPRFSGLQFPNYSSELNVNALELDDSALYLCASKGLAGGTLTDTQYFGPGTRLTVL.

The genes are TRBV18 and TRBJ2-3, with 10 bases aligning to TRBD2. V lost 0 bases, J lost 8 bases, and 5 bases stayed unmatched. This CDR3 spans 15 amino acids. CDR1 KGHSH and CDR2 LQKENI come from the germline V gene. This CDR3 reads CASSPPGTSVGTQYF. CDR3 nucleotide sequence: TGTGCCAGCTCACCACCCGGGACTAGCGTTGGTACGCAGTATTTT.

The CDR3 reads CASSLGDSFYEQYF. Written as DNA, the CDR3 is TGTGCCAGCAGCTTAGGGGACAGCTTCTACGAGCAGTACTTC. The V call is TRBV7-9, the J call TRBJ2-7, with 7 bases identical to TRBD1. The CDR3 consists of 14 residues. CDR1 and CDR2 (germline): SEHNR, FQNEAQ (reference sequence). The V gene end was trimmed by 1 base and the J gene end by 3 bases; junction bases not matched to a gene: 3.

The chain recombines TRBV27 with TRBJ1-2; 7 bases line up with TRBD1. CDR1 is MNHEY and CDR2 is SMNVEV in the germline V gene (reference sequence). The CDR3 has 18 amino acids. V was clipped by 1 base and J by 2 bases; unmatched bases: 13. In DNA form, the CDR3 reads TGTGCCAGCAGTTTATATTCCCTTCGCGGAGGGGGCAACTATGGCTACACCTTC. Translation: CASSLYSLRGGGNYGYTF.

The chain uses TRBV27 and TRBJ1-1; tentatively, D is TRBD1 (5 bases). The CDR3 covers 16 residues. Trimming shortened V by 7 bases and J by 3 bases, and 21 bases separated the two germline ends. The germline gives CDR1 MNHEY, CDR2 SMNVEV (reference sequence). Written as DNA, the CDR3 is TGTGCCAGCACCCCTATAGGGGTTGGGTTGTACACTGAAGCTTTCTTT. Protein: CASTPIGVGLYTEAFF.

The table lists this clone with a count of one. The rearrangement joins TRBV29-1 to TRBJ2-5; 7 bases line up with TRBD2. This CDR3 region has 13 residues. V was pared by 7 bases and J by 2 bases, with 7 bases of the junction left unmatched. The germline CDR1 and CDR2 sequences are SQVTM and ANQGSEA. Here the CDR3 reads CSGRTSVQETQYF. The CDR3 DNA follows: TGCAGCGGGAGAACTAGCGTACAAGAGACCCAGTACTTC.

The chain couples TRBV5-1 to TRBJ1-1; 9 bases line up with TRBD1. From germline, CDR1 is SGHRS and CDR2 YFSETQ. The CDR3 loop spans 15 amino acids. V was clipped by 2 bases and J by 6 bases; unmatched bases: 8. The chain's CDR3 is CASSFTGQGDSEAFF. Written as DNA, the CDR3 is TGCGCCAGCAGCTTCACGGGACAGGGTGACTCTGAAGCTTTCTTT. Full variable domain (rest looked up from reference TRBV5-1 and TRBJ1-1): KAGVTQTPRYLIKTRGQQVTLSCSPISGHRSVSWYQQTPGQGLQFLFEYFSETQRNKGNFPGRFSGRQFSNSRSEMNVSTLELGDSALYLCASSFTGQGDSEAFFGQGTRLTVV.

The chain joins TRBV4-1 to TRBJ1-5, with D perhaps TRBD1 (5 bases). There are 14 residues in the CDR3. V lost 2 bases, J lost 9 bases, and 14 bases lay in between. In germline, CDR1 is MGHRA, CDR2 YSYEKL. This chain's CDR3 is CASSQLGGVGPQHF. The CDR3 DNA sequence: TGCGCCAGCAGCCAACTTGGGGGGGTCGGGCCCCAGCATTTT.

This clone was observed a single time. This sequence joins TRBV6-5 and TRBJ2-7; D might be TRBD1 (6 bases). Trimming stripped 0 bases from V and 5 bases from J, with 11 bases between. The CDR3 spans 14 residues. CDR1 MNHEY and CDR2 SVGAGI come from the germline V gene. The CDR3 is CASSYSTQGNEQYF. CDR3 nucleotide sequence: TGTGCCAGCAGTTACTCGACCCAGGGGAACGAGCAGTACTTC.

This chain joins TRBV30 and TRBJ1-3; tentative D call: TRBD1 (6 bases). CDR1 is GTSNPN, CDR2 SVGIG, per germline (reference sequence). This CDR3 has 15 amino acids. The CDR3 nucleotides are TGTGCACACACCCTGGGCAGGGGCTCTGGAAACACCATATATTTT. Its translation: CAHTLGRGSGNTIYF.

The gene calls are TRBV4-1 and TRBJ2-7; 10 nucleotides agree with TRBD2. Germline-derived CDR1 and CDR2 are MGHRA and YSYEKL. Unmatched junction bases numbered 3, after V lost 0 bases and J lost 4 bases. The CDR3 runs to 15 residues. The CDR3 coding sequence is TGCGCCAGCAGCCAAGAGTCTAGCGGGAGTTACGAGCAGTACTTC. It encodes CASSQESSGSYEQYF.

In this sample, this clone turned up once. The chain recombines TRBV7-9 with TRBJ1-2; D is possibly TRBD1 (6 bases). CDR3 length: 15 amino acids. Between the trimmed V and J ends, which lost 5 bases and 7 bases, there was a span of 20 bases. Germline V gene sequence: CDR1 SEHNR, CDR2 FQNEAQ (reference sequence). The CDR3 coding sequence is TGTGCCAGCAGCAAACAGGGAGGGGTTAGAGGTGGCTACACCTTC. It specifies CASSKQGGVRGGYTF.

This chain connects TRBV19 to TRBJ2-7, with 9 bases that match TRBD1. This CDR3 has 14 amino acids. The trim removed 6 bases at V and 3 bases at J, leaving 6 bases unmatched. Germline V gene lookup returns CDR1 LNHDA and CDR2 SQIVND (reference sequence). The CDR3 coding sequence is TGTGCCAGTAGCGGGAGGACAGGGGACTACGAGCAGTACTTC. Residues: CASSGRTGDYEQYF.

V usage is TRBV6-6 and J usage is TRBJ2-1, with D perhaps matching TRBD2 (5 bases). The V and J ends lost 1 base and 7 bases respectively, with 8 bases between them. CDR1 MNHNY and CDR2 SVGAGI come from the germline V gene (reference sequence). The CDR3 extends over 13 amino acids. CDR3 amino acids: CASSYFSGNEQFF. In DNA, the CDR3 is TGTGCCAGCAGTTACTTTTCGGGGAATGAGCAGTTCTTC.

The chain uses TRBV5-1 and TRBJ2-3; 10 bases agree with TRBD2. The CDR3 loop spans 15 amino acids. V dropped 4 bases and J dropped 3; count of bases not matched to a gene: 5. Germline CDR1 SGHRS, CDR2 YFSETQ. CDR3 DNA sequence: TGCGCCAGCAGCCCTAGCGGGAGTGGGACAGATACGCAGTATTTT. This translates into CASSPSGSGTDTQYF. Looking up the rest from reference TRBV5-1 and TRBJ2-3 gives the full variable domain: KAGVTQTPRYLIKTRGQQVTLSCSPISGHRSVSWYQQTPGQGLQFLFEYFSETQRNKGNFPGRFSGRQFSNSRSEMNVSTLELGDSALYLCASSPSGSGTDTQYFGPGTRLTVL.

The chain couples TRBV5-4 to TRBJ2-7; a weak D match, TRBD2 (5 bases). Trimming pared 4 bases from V and 3 bases from J, leaving 14 bases between. This CDR3 contains 14 residues. Germline CDR1 and CDR2: SGHNT and YYREEE (reference sequence). The CDR3 DNA reads TGTGCCAGCAGCCCCCCCGGGGAGTTCTACGAGCAGTACTTC. This codes for CASSPPGEFYEQYF.

V and J are TRBV5-1 and TRBJ2-2; D is uncertain. The germline V gene encodes CDR1 SGHRS and CDR2 YFSETQ. Trimming removed 2 bases at V and 6 bases at J, with 14 bases between. The CDR3 has 15 residues. CDR3 region: CASSFSVSKSGELFF. Written as DNA, the CDR3 is TGCGCCAGCAGCTTTTCTGTTAGCAAATCCGGGGAGCTGTTTTTT.

This clone was seen a few times. The rearrangement links TRBV5-1 to TRBJ2-2; 15 positions match TRBD2. V lost 3 bases and J lost 4; bases outside the gene matches: 4. Germline CDR1 and CDR2: SGHRS and YFSETQ. The CDR3 extends over 17 amino acids. The CDR3 is CASSSRTSGRGTGELFF. CDR3 coding DNA: TGCGCCAGCAGCTCTCGGACTAGCGGGAGGGGCACCGGGGAGCTGTTTTTT.

This rearrangement joins TRBV10-1 to TRBJ2-1; 7 bases align to TRBD2. Germline loops: CDR1 WNHNN, CDR2 SYGVQD (reference sequence). The CDR3 has 14 amino acids. V was clipped by 4 bases and J by 10 bases; unmatched bases: 10. The CDR3 DNA sequence: TGCGCCAGCAGTGGAGCTGGCGGGAGTGGGGAGCAGTTCTTC. Translation: CASSGAGGSGEQFF.

The V gene is TRBV6-4, the J gene TRBJ2-1, with 9 positions matching TRBD2. Germline-derived CDR1 and CDR2 are MRHNA and SNTAGT. V was clipped by 0 bases and J by 0 bases; unmatched bases: 0. This CDR3 has 16 residues. CDR3 DNA sequence: TGTGCCAGCAGTGACTCGACTAGCGGCTCCTACAATGAGCAGTTCTTC. Translating it yields CASSDSTSGSYNEQFF.